This T cell receptor beta chain was sequenced during a study of beta chain features in type 1 diabetes. Study-wide points: TCRB CDR3s were moderately but significantly shorter in Type 1 diabetes patients in all four CD4+ subsets. For patients, the naive, central memory and Treg TCRB repertoires appeared more alike than for healthy donors.

The CDR3 length is 13 residues. Germline V gene sequence: CDR1 SGHRS, CDR2 YFSETQ. Germline trimming cut 0 bases from V and 11 bases from J; bases unmatched to any gene: 7. This clone was seen a few times. What it binds is unknown. Expressed TCRB transcripts were sequenced because the isolated RNA had all been reverse transcribed beforehand. Clones were read by immunoSEQ multiplex PCR, and TCRdb kept only the in-frame ones, dropping some. The sample lists around 280,000 clones, 15% occurring once. Sequencing input: naive CD4+ T cells from blood. The TCR comes from a man aged 18 to 30 with type 1 diabetes. V is TRBV5-1 and J is TRBJ1-1, with TRBD1 identical over 7 bases. The CDR3 DNA is TGCGCCAGCAGCTTGGAATACGGGACAGAGGCTTTCTTT. Amino acid sequence: CASSLEYGTEAFF.